One sample yielded the 14 T cell receptor beta chains listed below, sequenced in a study of Ad26.COV2.S vaccination and SARS-CoV-2 variants listed by TCRdb under 2021. The library was generated by the immunoSEQ multiplex PCR assay. In TCRdb, the immuneACCESS table is reduced to in-frame sequences with V and J assigned. These tables do not hold every clone; where another copy was compared, an unresolved V gene accounts for under half, and the others remain unexplained. This sample has 400,000 to 500,000 clones in its table, and around 89% of those were observed once. Less than 4.5% of the sample is taken by the ten largest. Reading the label with the study, this specimen's treatment or condition is: around 19 received Ad26.COV2.S at low or high dose, single or two shots; five or six received placebo; per-sample allocation not given. Repertoires of vaccine and placebo recipients were sequenced from samples taken on day 63 after the first injection.

The sequences come from peripheral blood, collected in a trial of Ad26.COV2.S vaccine versus placebo. The receptors come from a person aged 18-60 years who received the Ad26.COV2.S COVID-19 vaccine or a placebo.

This clone has only a few counts. The chain couples TRBV28 to TRBJ1-4; no firm D call. This CDR3 is built from 15 residues. Trimming left V 8 bases short and J 8 bases short, with 21 bases between. Germline V gives CDR1 MDHEN, CDR2 SYDVKM. The chain's CDR3 is CASAPLGGVKEKLFF. CDR3 DNA: TGTGCCAGCGCCCCACTTGGTGGCGTAAAAGAAAAACTGTTTTTT.

J is TRBJ1-6 and V is TRBV7-9; possible D gene TRBD1, 5 bases. Per germline, CDR1 SEHNR and CDR2 FQNEAQ (reference sequence). The CDR3 sequence is 14 residues long. Trimming shortened V by 2 bases and J by 5 bases, and 7 bases separated the two germline ends. CDR3 sequence (DNA): TGTGCCAGCAGCTTAACAGGCCATAATTCACCCCTCCACTTT. This sequence encodes CASSLTGHNSPLHF.

CDR3 in DNA: TGTGCCAGCAGCAAGACAGGGAAGAACACTGAAGCTTTCTTT. This translates into CASSKTGKNTEAFF. This chain joins TRBV5-6 and TRBJ1-1; 7 bases fit TRBD1. Trimming removed 4 bases from V and 1 base from J; junction bases left unmatched: 4. The CDR3 covers 14 residues. Looked up from germline, CDR1 is SGHDT and CDR2 is YYEEEE.

The chain has TRBV28 and TRBJ2-2; D gene unclear. CDR1 is MDHEN, CDR2 SYDVKM, per germline. V lost 7 bases and J lost 4, with 10 bases in between. The CDR3 is 13 amino acids. This CDR3 reads CASTGWGTGELFF. CDR3 coding DNA: TGTGCCAGCACTGGGTGGGGCACCGGGGAGCTGTTTTTT.

V and J are TRBV7-9 and TRBJ2-2, with a possible D match to TRBD1 (6 bases). The germline V and J ends were trimmed by 4 bases and 0 bases, with 15 bases remaining between them. This CDR3 comprises 17 residues. The germline gives CDR1 SEHNR, CDR2 FQNEAQ (reference sequence). The CDR3 region has the DNA TGTGCCAGCAGCTCGGCTGTTGGGGGCGCGAACACCGGGGAGCTGTTTTTT. Its translation: CASSSAVGGANTGELFF. The entire variable domain, with the rest obtained from reference TRBV7-9 and TRBJ2-2, is as follows: DTGVSQNPRHKITKRGQNVTFRCDPISEHNRLYWYRQTLGQGPEFLTYFQNEAQLEKSRLLSDRFSAERPKGSFSTLEIQRTEQGDSAMYLCASSSAVGGANTGELFFGEGSRLTVL.

This chain connects TRBV7-3 to TRBJ2-1, with D tentatively TRBD1 (6 bases). Trimming removed 4 bases at V and 4 bases at J, with 11 bases between. CDR1 and CDR2 from the germline V gene are SGHTA and FQGTGA. The CDR3 covers 14 residues. Here the CDR3 DNA reads TGTGCCAGCAGCTCCCCCGGACAGTACAATGAGCAGTTCTTC. This gives the protein CASSSPGQYNEQFF.

CDR3 amino acids: CASSLASGGKLFF. The DNA of the CDR3 is TGTGCCAGCAGCTTAGCTAGCGGGGGGAAACTGTTTTTT. The J gene is TRBJ1-4, the V gene TRBV7-8; a weak D match, TRBD1 (5 bases). With 0 bases removed from V and 11 bases from J, the gap between germline ends came to 10 bases. CDR3 length: 13 residues. Germline V gene sequence: CDR1 SGHVS, CDR2 FQNEAQ.

This chain connects TRBV7-9 to TRBJ2-5, with D possibly being TRBD2 (7 bases). V lost 4 bases and J 5 bases, leaving 20 bases between the germline ends. CDR1 and CDR2 from the germline V gene are SEHNR and FQNEAQ (reference sequence). The CDR3 extends over 16 amino acids. CDR3 in amino acids: CASSSSHGGPRETQYF. The CDR3 DNA sequence: TGTGCCAGCAGCTCTTCCCACGGGGGGCCGAGGGAGACCCAGTACTTC.

The chain couples TRBV9 to TRBJ2-5; 8 positions agree with TRBD1. Germline loops: CDR1 SGDLS, CDR2 YYNGEE. V lost 2 bases to trimming and J lost 2 bases; unmatched junction nucleotides: 5. The CDR3 spans 15 residues. The CDR3 bases are TGTGCCAGCAGCGTGGGGACAGGCCAACAAGAGACCCAGTACTTC. This sequence encodes CASSVGTGQQETQYF.

This clone was seen a few times. The J gene is TRBJ1-2, the V gene TRBV7-2; D remains ambiguous. The V end lost 5 bases, the J end lost 2 bases, and 3 bases lay between the germline ends. Germline CDR1 is SGHTA and CDR2 is FQGNSA. The CDR3 totals 11 residues. The CDR3 spells CASSANYGYTF. In nucleotides, the CDR3 is TGTGCCAGCAGCGCGAACTATGGCTACACCTTC.

CDR3 sequence (DNA): TGTGCCAGCAGTGAAGACAGAACCTCTGGGGCCAACGTCCTGACTTTC. It specifies CASSEDRTSGANVLTF. The chain uses TRBV6-1 and TRBJ2-6, with D unresolved. Germline CDR1 and CDR2: MNHNS and SASEGT. The V gene lost 1 base and the J gene lost 0 bases, with 7 bases spanning the gap. The CDR3 sequence is 16 residues long.

The chain joins TRBV18 to TRBJ1-6; a weak D match, TRBD1 (6 bases). Germline assignment: CDR1 KGHSH and CDR2 LQKENI. The CDR3 extends over 15 amino acids. The ends were cut back, 3 bases at V and 7 bases at J, with 13 bases in the middle. CDR3 in DNA: TGTGCCAGCTCACCTCGCTCCCAGGGGAATTCACCCCTCCACTTT. Residues: CASSPRSQGNSPLHF.

There are a few counts of this clone. The V call is TRBV5-1, the J call TRBJ2-7, with D possibly TRBD1 on 5 matching bases. Trimming stripped 0 bases from V and 0 bases from J, with 10 bases between. CDR3 length: 15 amino acids. The germline V gene has CDR1 SGHRS and CDR2 YFSETQ. The CDR3 loop reads CASSLEDKSSYEQYF. The CDR3 region has the DNA TGCGCCAGCAGCTTGGAGGACAAGAGCTCCTACGAGCAGTACTTC.

This chain links TRBV19 with TRBJ2-3, with TRBD2 as a possible D gene (6 bases). Germline CDR1 is LNHDA and CDR2 is SQIVND (reference sequence). Trimming took 4 bases from V and 4 from J, leaving 12 bases between them. This CDR3 is 14 amino acids long. The CDR3 DNA reads TGTGCCAGTAGTACCGGGACTCCCCCAGATACGCAGTATTTT. Amino acids: CASSTGTPPDTQYF.